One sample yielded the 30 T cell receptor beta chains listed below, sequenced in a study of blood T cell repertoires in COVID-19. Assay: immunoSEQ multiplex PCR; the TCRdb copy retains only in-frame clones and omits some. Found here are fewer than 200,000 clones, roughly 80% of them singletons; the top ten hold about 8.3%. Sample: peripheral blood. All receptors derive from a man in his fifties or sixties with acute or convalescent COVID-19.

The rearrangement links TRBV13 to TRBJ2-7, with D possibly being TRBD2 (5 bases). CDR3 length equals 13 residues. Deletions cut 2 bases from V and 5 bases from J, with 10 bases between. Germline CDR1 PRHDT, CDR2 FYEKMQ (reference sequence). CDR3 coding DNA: TGTGCCAGCAGCTTATGGTCCGGGGACGAGCAGTACTTC. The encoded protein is CASSLWSGDEQYF.

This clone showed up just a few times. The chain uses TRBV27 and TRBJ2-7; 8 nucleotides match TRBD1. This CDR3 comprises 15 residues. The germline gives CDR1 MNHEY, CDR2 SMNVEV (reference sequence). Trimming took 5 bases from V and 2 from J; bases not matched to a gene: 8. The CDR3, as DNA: TGTGCCAGCAGTCCAACCGGGACAGGTACCTACGAGCAGTACTTC. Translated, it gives CASSPTGTGTYEQYF.

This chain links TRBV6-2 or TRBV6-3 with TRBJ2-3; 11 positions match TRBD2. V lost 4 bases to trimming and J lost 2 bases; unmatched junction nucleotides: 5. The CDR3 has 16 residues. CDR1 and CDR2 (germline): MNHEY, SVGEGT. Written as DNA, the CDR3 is TGTGCCAGCAGTTTCCTGACTAGCGGGGCCACAGATACGCAGTATTTT. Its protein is CASSFLTSGATDTQYF.

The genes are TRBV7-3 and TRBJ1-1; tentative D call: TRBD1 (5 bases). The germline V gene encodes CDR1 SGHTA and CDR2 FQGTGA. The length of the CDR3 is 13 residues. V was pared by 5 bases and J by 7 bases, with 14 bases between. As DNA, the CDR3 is TGTGCCAGCAGCCCACAACTCGGGGGTGAAGCTTTCTTT. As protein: CASSPQLGGEAFF.

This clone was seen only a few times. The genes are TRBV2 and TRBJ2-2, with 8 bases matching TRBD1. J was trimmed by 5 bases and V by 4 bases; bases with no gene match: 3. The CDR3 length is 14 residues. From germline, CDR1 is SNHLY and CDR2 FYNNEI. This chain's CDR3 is CASSGTGNTGELFF. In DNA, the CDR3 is TGTGCCAGCAGTGGGACAGGGAATACCGGGGAGCTGTTTTTT. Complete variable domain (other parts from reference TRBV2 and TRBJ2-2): EPEVTQTPSHQVTQMGQEVILRCVPISNHLYFYWYRQILGQKVEFLVSFYNNEISEKSEIFDDQFSVERPDGSNFTLKIRSTKLEDSAMYFCASSGTGNTGELFFGEGSRLTVL.

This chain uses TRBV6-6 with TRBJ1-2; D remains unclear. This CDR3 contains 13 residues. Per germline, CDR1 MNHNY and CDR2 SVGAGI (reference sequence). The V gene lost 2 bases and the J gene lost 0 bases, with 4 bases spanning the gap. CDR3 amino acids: CASSYGPNYGYTF. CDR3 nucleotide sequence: TGTGCCAGCAGTTACGGCCCTAACTATGGCTACACCTTC.

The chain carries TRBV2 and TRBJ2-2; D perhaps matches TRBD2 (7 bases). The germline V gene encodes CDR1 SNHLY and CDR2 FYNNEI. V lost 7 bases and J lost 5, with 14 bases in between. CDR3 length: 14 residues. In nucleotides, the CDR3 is TGTGCCAGCATGGAGGGGGGGTGGACCGGGGAGCTGTTTTTT. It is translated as CASMEGGWTGELFF.

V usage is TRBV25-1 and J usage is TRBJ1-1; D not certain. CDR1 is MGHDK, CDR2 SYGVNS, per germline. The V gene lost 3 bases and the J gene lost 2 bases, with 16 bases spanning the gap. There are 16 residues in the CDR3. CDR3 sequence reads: CASSERHGGGNTEAFF. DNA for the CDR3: TGTGCCAGCAGTGAGCGCCACGGAGGAGGAAACACTGAAGCTTTCTTT.

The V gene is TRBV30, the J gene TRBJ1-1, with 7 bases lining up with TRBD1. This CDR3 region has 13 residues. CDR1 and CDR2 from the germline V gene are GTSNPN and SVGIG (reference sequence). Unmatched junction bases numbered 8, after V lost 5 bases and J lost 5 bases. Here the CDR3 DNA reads TGTGCCTGGGAGGCAGGGGGACGGACTGAAGCTTTCTTT. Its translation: CAWEAGGRTEAFF.

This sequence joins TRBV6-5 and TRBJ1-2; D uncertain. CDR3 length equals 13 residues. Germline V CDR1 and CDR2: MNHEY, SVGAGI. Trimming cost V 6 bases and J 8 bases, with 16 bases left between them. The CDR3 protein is CASRPNEAQGYTF. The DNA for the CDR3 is TGTGCCAGCAGGCCTAACGAGGCCCAGGGCTACACCTTC.

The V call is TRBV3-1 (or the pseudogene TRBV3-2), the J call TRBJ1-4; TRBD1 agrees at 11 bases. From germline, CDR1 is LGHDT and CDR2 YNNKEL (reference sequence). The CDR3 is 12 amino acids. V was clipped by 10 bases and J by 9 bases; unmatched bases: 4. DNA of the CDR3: TGTGCCACGGGACAGGGGGGGAAAAAACTGTTTTTT. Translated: CATGQGGKKLFF.

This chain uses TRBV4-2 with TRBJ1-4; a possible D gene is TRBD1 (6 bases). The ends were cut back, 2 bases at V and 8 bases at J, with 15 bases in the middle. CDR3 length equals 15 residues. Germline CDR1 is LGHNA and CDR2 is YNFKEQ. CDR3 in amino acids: CASSQTGGAVEKLFF. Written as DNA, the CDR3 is TGTGCCAGCAGCCAAACTGGGGGCGCCGTCGAAAAACTGTTTTTT.

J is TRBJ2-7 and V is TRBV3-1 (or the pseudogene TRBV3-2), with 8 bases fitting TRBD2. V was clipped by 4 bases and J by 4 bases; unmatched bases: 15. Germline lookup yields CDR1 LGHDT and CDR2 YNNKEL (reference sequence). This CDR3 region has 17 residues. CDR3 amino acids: CASSPSPGRGGGYEQYF. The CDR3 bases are TGTGCCAGCAGCCCGTCCCCCGGACGGGGGGGAGGTTACGAGCAGTACTTC.

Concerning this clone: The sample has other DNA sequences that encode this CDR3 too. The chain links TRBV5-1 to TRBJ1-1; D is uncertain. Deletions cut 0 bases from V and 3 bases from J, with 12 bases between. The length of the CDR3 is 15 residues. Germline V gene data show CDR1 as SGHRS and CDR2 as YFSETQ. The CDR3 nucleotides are TGCGCCAGCAGCTTGGGGAGGGCGCGGGACACTGAAGCTTTCTTT. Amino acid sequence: CASSLGRARDTEAFF.

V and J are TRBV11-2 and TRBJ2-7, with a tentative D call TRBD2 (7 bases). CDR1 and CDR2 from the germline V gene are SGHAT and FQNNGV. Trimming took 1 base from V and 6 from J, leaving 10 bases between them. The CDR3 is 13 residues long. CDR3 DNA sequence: TGTGCCAGCAGCTTAGTTGGGGGGGCCGAGCAGTACTTC. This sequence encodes CASSLVGGAEQYF.

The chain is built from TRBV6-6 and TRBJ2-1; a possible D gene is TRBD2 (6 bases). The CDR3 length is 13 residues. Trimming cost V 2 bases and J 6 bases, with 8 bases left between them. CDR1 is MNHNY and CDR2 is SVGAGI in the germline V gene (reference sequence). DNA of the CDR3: TGTGCCAGCAGTTACGGGACTCCCAATGAGCAGTTCTTC. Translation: CASSYGTPNEQFF.

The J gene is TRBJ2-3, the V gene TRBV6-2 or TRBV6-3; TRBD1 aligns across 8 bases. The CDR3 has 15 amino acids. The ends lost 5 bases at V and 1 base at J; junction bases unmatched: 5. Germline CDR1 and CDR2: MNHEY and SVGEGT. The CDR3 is CASSPSGQGTDTQYF. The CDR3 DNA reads TGTGCCAGCAGTCCATCGGGACAGGGCACAGATACGCAGTATTTT.

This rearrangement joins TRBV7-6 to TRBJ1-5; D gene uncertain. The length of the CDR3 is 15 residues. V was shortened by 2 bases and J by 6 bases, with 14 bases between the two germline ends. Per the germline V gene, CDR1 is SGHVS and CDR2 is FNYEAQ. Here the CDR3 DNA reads TGTGCCAGCAGCTTAAGTGCGGGTAGGAGTCAGCCCCAGCATTTT. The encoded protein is CASSLSAGRSQPQHF.

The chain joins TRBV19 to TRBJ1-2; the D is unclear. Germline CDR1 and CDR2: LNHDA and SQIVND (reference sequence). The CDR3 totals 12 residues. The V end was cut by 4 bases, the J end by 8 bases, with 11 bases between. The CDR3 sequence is CASSRRGQGYTF. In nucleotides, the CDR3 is TGTGCCAGTAGTAGGCGAGGGCAAGGCTACACCTTC.

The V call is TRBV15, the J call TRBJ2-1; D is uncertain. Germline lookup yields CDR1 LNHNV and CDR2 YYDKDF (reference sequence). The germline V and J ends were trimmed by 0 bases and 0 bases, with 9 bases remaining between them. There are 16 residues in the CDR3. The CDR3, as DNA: TGTGCCACCAGCAGAGATCGGCGGAGCTCCTACAATGAGCAGTTCTTC. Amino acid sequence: CATSRDRRSSYNEQFF.

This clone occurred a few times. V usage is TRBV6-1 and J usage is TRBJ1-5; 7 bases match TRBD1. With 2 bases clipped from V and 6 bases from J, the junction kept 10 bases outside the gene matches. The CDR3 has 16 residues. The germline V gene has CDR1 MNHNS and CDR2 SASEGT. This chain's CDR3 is CASSEFRGVGFQPQHF. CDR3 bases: TGTGCCAGCAGTGAATTCAGGGGGGTCGGATTTCAGCCCCAGCATTTT.

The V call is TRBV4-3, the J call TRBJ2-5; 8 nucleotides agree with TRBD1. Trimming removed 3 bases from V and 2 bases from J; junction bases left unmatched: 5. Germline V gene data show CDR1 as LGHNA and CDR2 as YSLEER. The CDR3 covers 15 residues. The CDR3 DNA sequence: TGCGCCAGCAGCCAGGGGACAGGACGGCAAGAGACCCAGTACTTC. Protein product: CASSQGTGRQETQYF.

The CDR3 DNA sequence: TGTGCCTGGAGGGCAGCAGGGGATAGGGGCAATCAGCCCCAGCATTTT. It is translated as CAWRAAGDRGNQPQHF. The rearrangement joins TRBV30 to TRBJ1-5, with D perhaps TRBD1 (6 bases). CDR3 length: 16 residues. Germline V gives CDR1 GTSNPN, CDR2 SVGIG (reference sequence). V lost 3 bases to trimming and J lost 2 bases, with 17 bases between them.

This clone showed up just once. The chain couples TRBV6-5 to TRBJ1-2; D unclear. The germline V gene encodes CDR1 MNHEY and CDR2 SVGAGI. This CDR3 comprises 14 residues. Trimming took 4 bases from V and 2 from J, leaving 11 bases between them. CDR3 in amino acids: CASSWRVPNYGYTF. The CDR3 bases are TGTGCCAGCAGTTGGAGAGTGCCAAACTATGGCTACACCTTC.

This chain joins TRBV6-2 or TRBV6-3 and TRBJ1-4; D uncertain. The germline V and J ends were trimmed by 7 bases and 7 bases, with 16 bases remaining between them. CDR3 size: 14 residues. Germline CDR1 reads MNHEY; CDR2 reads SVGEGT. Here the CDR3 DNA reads TGTGCCAGCACCCCATCATCCTTGGCTGAAAAACTGTTTTTT. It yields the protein CASTPSSLAEKLFF.

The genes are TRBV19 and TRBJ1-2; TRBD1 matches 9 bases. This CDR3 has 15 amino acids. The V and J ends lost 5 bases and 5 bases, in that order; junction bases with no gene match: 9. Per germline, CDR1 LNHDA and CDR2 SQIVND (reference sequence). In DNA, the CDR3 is TGTGCCAGTAGTGGGGACAGGGCCGTCTTTTATGGCTACACCTTC. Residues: CASSGDRAVFYGYTF.

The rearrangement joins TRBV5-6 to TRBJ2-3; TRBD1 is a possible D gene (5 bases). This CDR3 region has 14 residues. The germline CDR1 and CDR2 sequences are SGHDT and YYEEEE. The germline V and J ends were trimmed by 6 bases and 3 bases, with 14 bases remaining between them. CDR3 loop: CASNVRQLTDTQYF. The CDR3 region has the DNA TGTGCCAGCAATGTGAGACAGTTGACAGATACGCAGTATTTT.

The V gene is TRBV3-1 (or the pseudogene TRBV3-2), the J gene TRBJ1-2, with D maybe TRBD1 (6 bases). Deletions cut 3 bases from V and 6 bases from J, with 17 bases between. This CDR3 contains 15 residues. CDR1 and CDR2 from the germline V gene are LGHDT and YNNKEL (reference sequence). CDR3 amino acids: CASSHSGDGTDGYTF. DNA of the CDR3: TGTGCCAGCAGCCACTCAGGGGATGGAACGGATGGCTACACCTTC.

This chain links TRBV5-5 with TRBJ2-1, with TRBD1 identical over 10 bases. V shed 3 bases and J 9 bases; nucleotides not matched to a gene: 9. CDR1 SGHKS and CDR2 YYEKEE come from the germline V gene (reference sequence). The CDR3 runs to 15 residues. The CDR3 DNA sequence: TGTGCCAGCAGCTGGTTCGGGACAGGGGAGGGTGAGCAGTTCTTC. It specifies CASSWFGTGEGEQFF. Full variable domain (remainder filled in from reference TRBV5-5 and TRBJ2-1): DAGVTQSPTHLIKTRGQQVTLRCSPISGHKSVSWYQQVLGQGPQFIFQYYEKEERGRGNFPDRFSARQFPNYSSELNVNALLLGDSALYLCASSWFGTGEGEQFFGPGTRLTVL.

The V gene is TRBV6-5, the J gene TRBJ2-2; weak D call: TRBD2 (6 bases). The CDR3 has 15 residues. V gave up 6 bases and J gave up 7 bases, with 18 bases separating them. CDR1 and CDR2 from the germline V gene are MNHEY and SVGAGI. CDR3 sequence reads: CASSLGGTQYGELFF. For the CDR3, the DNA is TGTGCCAGCAGCCTCGGAGGGACCCAGTACGGGGAGCTGTTTTTT.